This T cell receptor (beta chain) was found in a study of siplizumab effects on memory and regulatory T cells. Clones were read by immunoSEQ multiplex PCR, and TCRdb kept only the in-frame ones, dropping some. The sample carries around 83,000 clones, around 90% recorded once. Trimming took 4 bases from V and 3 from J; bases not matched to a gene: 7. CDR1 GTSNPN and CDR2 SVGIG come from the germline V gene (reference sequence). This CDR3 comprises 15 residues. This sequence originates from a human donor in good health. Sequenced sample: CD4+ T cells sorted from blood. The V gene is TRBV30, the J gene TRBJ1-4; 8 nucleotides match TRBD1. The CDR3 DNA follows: TGTGCCTGGACCGCGCCGGGACAGGCTAATGAAAAACTGTTTTTT. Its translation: CAWTAPGQANEKLFF.